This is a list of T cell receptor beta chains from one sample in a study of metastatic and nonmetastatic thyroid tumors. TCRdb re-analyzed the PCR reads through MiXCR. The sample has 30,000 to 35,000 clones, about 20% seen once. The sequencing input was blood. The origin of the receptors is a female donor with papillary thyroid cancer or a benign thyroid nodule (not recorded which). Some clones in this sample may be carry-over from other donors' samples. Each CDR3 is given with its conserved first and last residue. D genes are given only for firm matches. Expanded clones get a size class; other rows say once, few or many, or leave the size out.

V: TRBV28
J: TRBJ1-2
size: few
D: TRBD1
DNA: TGTGCCAGCCGTGGACAGGGAGGATCCTATGGCTACACCTTC
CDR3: CASRGQGGSYGYTF

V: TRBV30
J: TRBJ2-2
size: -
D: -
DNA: TGTGCCTGGGACCTGAACACCGGGGAGCTGTTTTTT
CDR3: CAWDLNTGELFF

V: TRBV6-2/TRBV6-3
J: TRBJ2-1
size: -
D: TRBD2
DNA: TGTGCCAGCGGTGGGCTAGCGGGAGTCCGTGAGCAGTTCTTC
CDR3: CASGGLAGVREQFF

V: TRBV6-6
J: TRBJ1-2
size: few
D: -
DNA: TGTGCCAGCAGTTATGGGTCAGGAGGAAATGGCTACACCTTC
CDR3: CASSYGSGGNGYTF

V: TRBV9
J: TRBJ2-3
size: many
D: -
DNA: TGTGCCAGCAGCGTTTCCGGGGCCCGCACAGATACGCAGTATTTT
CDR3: CASSVSGARTDTQYF

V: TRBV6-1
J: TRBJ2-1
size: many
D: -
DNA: TGTGCCAGCAGGCCTTTCCCTCGGGATGAGCAGTTCTTC
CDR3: CASRPFPRDEQFF

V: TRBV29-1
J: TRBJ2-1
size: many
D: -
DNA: TGCAGCGAACCCACAGGGCCCTACAATGAGCAGTTCTTC
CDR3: CSEPTGPYNEQFF

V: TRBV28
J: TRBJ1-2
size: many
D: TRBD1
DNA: TGTGCCAGCAGTTTATTCACAGGGGGTGCCCCTGGCTACACCTTC
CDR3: CASSLFTGGAPGYTF

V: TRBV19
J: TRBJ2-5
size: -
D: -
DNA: TGTGCCAGTAGTATAGGATCTGGAGAGGGGGAGACCCAGTACTTC
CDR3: CASSIGSGEGETQYF

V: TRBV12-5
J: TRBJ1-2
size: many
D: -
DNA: TGTGCTAGTGGTTTGGTACTCGGGGCAGACTATGGCTACACCTTC
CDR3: CASGLVLGADYGYTF

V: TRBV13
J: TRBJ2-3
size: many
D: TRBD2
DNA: TGTGCCAGCAGCACCACCGACCGAACCGTTGGACTAGCGGGGGGGGGCGATACGCAGTATTTT
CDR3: CASSTTDRTVGLAGGGDTQYF

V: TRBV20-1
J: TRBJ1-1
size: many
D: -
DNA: TGCAGTGCTAGAGATCCCAGGGGCGCCCTGATGAACACTGAAGCTTTCTTT
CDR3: CSARDPRGALMNTEAFF

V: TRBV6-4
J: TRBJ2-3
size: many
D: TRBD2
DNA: TGTGCCAGCAGTGACGGGCGGGGGGGCGGCACAGATACGCAGTATTTT
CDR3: CASSDGRGGGTDTQYF

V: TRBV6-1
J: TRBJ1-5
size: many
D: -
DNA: TGTGCCAGCAGTGAAAGAGCAGGGCGGAATCAGCCCCAGCATTTT
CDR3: CASSERAGRNQPQHF

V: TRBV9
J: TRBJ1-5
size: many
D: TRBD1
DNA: TGTGCCAGCAGTGCGATGGGGGACAGTCTAAGCAATCAGCCCCAGCATTTT
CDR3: CASSAMGDSLSNQPQHF

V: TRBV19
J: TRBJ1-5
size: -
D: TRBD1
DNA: TGTGTCACCTGGGACAGGGGAAATCAGCCCCAGCATTTT
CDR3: CVTWDRGNQPQHF

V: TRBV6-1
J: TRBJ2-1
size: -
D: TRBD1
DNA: TGTGCCAGCAGTGTCCGGGACAGGGAATTTAGGCCCTACAATGAGCAGTTCTTC
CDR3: CASSVRDREFRPYNEQFF

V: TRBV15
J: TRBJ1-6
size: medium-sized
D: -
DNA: TGTGCCACAAGTACAGCGAATTCACCCCTCCACTTT
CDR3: CATSTANSPLHF

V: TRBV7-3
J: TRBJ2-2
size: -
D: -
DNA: TGTGCCAGCAGCTTAGGAGGGGCCGGGGAGCTGTTTTTT
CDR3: CASSLGGAGELFF